The clone carrying this TCR beta chain was detected many times. Via MiXCR, TCRdb re-called the reads, giving one row per CDR3 protein. The table includes 100,000 to 150,000 distinct CDR3 sequences, 8.8% detected once. The data belong to a study of T cell repertoires in cytomegalovirus infection. The germline V gene encodes CDR1 MDHEN and CDR2 SYDVKM. The CDR3 is 19 amino acids. The V gene lost 1 base and the J gene lost 7 bases, with 25 bases spanning the gap. The chain joins TRBV28 to TRBJ1-4; D is possibly TRBD1 (5 bases). The TCR sequence derives from a human donor in good health (CMV status not recorded). Some clones in this sample may be carry-over from other donors' samples. The material sequenced was PBMCs. As DNA, the CDR3 is TGTGCCAGCAGTTTATCGGGGGTTGGCCTTGCGGAACTAGGTGAAAAACTGTTTTTT. This sequence encodes CASSLSGVGLAELGEKLFF.